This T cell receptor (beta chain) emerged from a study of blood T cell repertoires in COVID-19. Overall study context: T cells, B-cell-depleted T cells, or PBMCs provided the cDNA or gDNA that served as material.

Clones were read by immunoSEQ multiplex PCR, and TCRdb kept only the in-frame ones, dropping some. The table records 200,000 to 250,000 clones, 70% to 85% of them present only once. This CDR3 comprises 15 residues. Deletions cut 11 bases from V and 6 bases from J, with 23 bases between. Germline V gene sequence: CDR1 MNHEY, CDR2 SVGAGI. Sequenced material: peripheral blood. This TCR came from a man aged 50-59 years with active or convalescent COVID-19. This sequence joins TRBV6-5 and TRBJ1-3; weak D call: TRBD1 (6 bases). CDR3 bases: TGTGCCTTTCCGAAAGGGGGATCTCTGGAAAACACCATATATTTT. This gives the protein CAFPKGGSLENTIYF.